A selection of T cell receptor beta chains follows, all from one sample in a study of T cells in Graves' hyperthyroidism and ophthalmopathy. TCRdb fed the multiplex PCR reads into MiXCR, producing one record per CDR3 protein. The repertoire holds 530,000 or so distinct CDR3 sequences, under 20% seen once, with 15% to 20% in the top ten. The sequencing input was blood. These receptors originate from a woman aged 18-29 years with Graves' ophthalmopathy. CDR3s include the opening cysteine and the closing phenylalanine or tryptophan. The order of the fields is J gene, D gene, V gene, clone size, CDR3 DNA, CDR3 protein. D genes are given only for firm matches. Clone size appears in some rows only: once, few, many, or a class for an expanded clone.

j_call: TRBJ2-2; d_call: .; v_call: TRBV12-3/TRBV12-4; clone_size: .; cdr3_nt: TGTGCCAGCAGTTTAACTACGTCGTTCACCGGGGAGCTGTTTTTT; cdr3_aa: CASSLTTSFTGELFF
j_call: TRBJ2-7; d_call: .; v_call: TRBV7-6; clone_size: few; cdr3_nt: TGTGCCAGCAGCTTAAGCCAAGATGGATACGAGCAGTACTTC; cdr3_aa: CASSLSQDGYEQYF
j_call: TRBJ2-2; d_call: TRBD2; v_call: TRBV20-1; clone_size: .; cdr3_nt: TGCAGTGCTAGGCTAGCGGGAGTGGACACCGGGGAGCTGTTTTTT; cdr3_aa: CSARLAGVDTGELFF
j_call: TRBJ1-5; d_call: TRBD1; v_call: TRBV30; clone_size: many; cdr3_nt: TGTGCCTGGAGAAAGGGGGCCTTCCAGCCCCAGCATTTT; cdr3_aa: CAWRKGAFQPQHF
j_call: TRBJ1-5; d_call: TRBD1; v_call: TRBV27; clone_size: many; cdr3_nt: TGTGCCAGCAGTTTTGGGACAGGCAATCAGCCCCAGCATTTT; cdr3_aa: CASSFGTGNQPQHF
j_call: TRBJ1-2; d_call: TRBD1; v_call: TRBV28; clone_size: many; cdr3_nt: TGTGCCAGCAGTCTGGGACAGATCTATGGCTACACCTTC; cdr3_aa: CASSLGQIYGYTF
j_call: TRBJ1-5; d_call: .; v_call: TRBV10-3; clone_size: .; cdr3_nt: TGTGCCATCAGTCCTTCTGCCCTCGACGATGTCCAGCCCCAGCATTTT; cdr3_aa: CAISPSALDDVQPQHF
j_call: TRBJ2-2; d_call: .; v_call: TRBV20-1; clone_size: few; cdr3_nt: TGCAGTGCGGTTAGGGGAAACACCGGGGAGCTGTTTTTT; cdr3_aa: CSAVRGNTGELFF
j_call: TRBJ1-6; d_call: .; v_call: TRBV7-9; clone_size: few; cdr3_nt: TGTGCCAGCAGCTTAGGGGGCTCCTATAATTCACCCCTCCACTTT; cdr3_aa: CASSLGGSYNSPLHF
j_call: TRBJ2-3; d_call: TRBD2; v_call: TRBV6-1; clone_size: .; cdr3_nt: TGTGCCAGCAGAACCGCTGAGCGGGGGGTCACAGATACGCAGTATTTT; cdr3_aa: CASRTAERGVTDTQYF
j_call: TRBJ1-1; d_call: .; v_call: TRBV30; clone_size: many; cdr3_nt: TGTGCCTGCCGGGACCCGGGGGGACCGCTTGAAGCTTTCTTT; cdr3_aa: CACRDPGGPLEAFF
j_call: TRBJ2-1; d_call: TRBD1; v_call: TRBV10-3; clone_size: .; cdr3_nt: TGTGCCATCAGTGAACAGGGGGCGAGGAATGAGCAGTTCTTC; cdr3_aa: CAISEQGARNEQFF